The 21 T cell receptor beta chains below all came from one sample that was sequenced in a study of shared clonotypes between healthy human individuals. Naive-designated CD8 cells lacked CD45RO, were positively enriched for CCR7, and omitted terminally differentiated effector memory CD45RA+ cells. Profiling relied on immunoSEQ multiplex PCR, and the TCRdb table lists in-frame clones only, not all of them. In the table there are about 650,000 clones, nearly 97% of which are singletons. Sequenced input: naive CD8+ T cells sorted from blood. Receptor source: a woman in her thirties in good health.

The chain joins TRBV2 to TRBJ1-1, with no clear D. This CDR3 comprises 13 residues. CDR1 and CDR2 from the germline V gene are SNHLY and FYNNEI. The V end was cut by 3 bases, the J end by 2 bases, with 7 bases between. The CDR3 DNA reads as TGTGCCAGCAGTGACACAAGCAACACTGAAGCTTTCTTT. This sequence encodes CASSDTSNTEAFF.

CDR3 DNA: TGTGCCAGCAGCTCCACCGGGACAGGGATCTCACCCCTCCACTTT. Translating it yields CASSSTGTGISPLHF. The chain uses TRBV7-9 and TRBJ1-6; 9 bases agree with TRBD1. CDR3 length: 15 amino acids. Unmatched junction bases numbered 8, after V lost 4 bases and J lost 10 bases. The germline gives CDR1 SEHNR, CDR2 FQNEAQ (reference sequence).

The chain combines TRBV28 with TRBJ1-3; D is undetermined. The CDR3 sequence is 12 residues long. Germline V gene data show CDR1 as MDHEN and CDR2 as SYDVKM. Trimming pared 3 bases from V and 4 bases from J, leaving 4 bases between. CDR3: CASSFVGNTIYF. The CDR3 DNA reads TGTGCCAGCAGTTTTGTAGGAAACACCATATATTTT.

The chain joins TRBV29-1 to TRBJ1-1, with D possibly matching TRBD1 (5 bases). Germline V gene sequence: CDR1 SQVTM, CDR2 ANQGSEA. The CDR3 contains 13 residues. Trimming took off 2 bases at V and 4 bases at J, with 11 bases between the two ends. Written as DNA, the CDR3 is TGCAGCGTTGAACCGGGGCTTCGCACTGAAGCTTTCTTT. Protein: CSVEPGLRTEAFF.

This clone has a single count. The chain couples TRBV6-1 to TRBJ2-7, with TRBD1 identical over 7 bases. The V gene's germline CDR1 is MNHNS and CDR2 SASEGT. With V trimmed by 7 bases and J by 3 bases, 3 bases remained unmatched. The CDR3 has 12 residues. CDR3 nucleotides: TGTGCCAGCAACTCAGGGGGCTACGAGCAGTACTTC. Translation gives CASNSGGYEQYF.

This clone was found once. The chain carries TRBV5-5 and TRBJ2-1, with D possibly matching TRBD2 (6 bases). Germline lookup yields CDR1 SGHKS and CDR2 YYEKEE (reference sequence). V lost 1 base and J 3 bases, leaving 17 bases between the germline ends. The CDR3 contains 17 residues. CDR3 amino acids: CASSLNTRDSVYNEQFF. CDR3 DNA sequence: TGTGCCAGCAGCTTGAACACCCGGGACTCGGTCTACAATGAGCAGTTCTTC.

This sequence joins TRBV6-1 and TRBJ2-1, with D possibly matching TRBD1 (6 bases). Germline values: CDR1 MNHNS, CDR2 SASEGT. V dropped 2 bases and J dropped 9 bases, with 23 bases sitting between them. This CDR3 is 17 amino acids long. The CDR3 loop reads CASSEWVSGQGYFEQFF. The CDR3 DNA is TGTGCCAGCAGTGAATGGGTTTCGGGTCAGGGGTATTTTGAGCAGTTCTTC.

V is TRBV6-5 and J is TRBJ1-2; no clear D gene. Germline V gives CDR1 MNHEY, CDR2 SVGAGI. CDR3 length equals 14 residues. Trimming cost V 2 bases and J 8 bases, with 15 bases left between them. Here the CDR3 reads CASSYGPGHGGYTF. The CDR3, as DNA: TGTGCCAGCAGTTACGGGCCGGGCCACGGGGGCTACACCTTC.

The V and J genes are TRBV2 and TRBJ2-1; D uncertain. V was pared by 7 bases and J by 4 bases, with 8 bases between. This CDR3 comprises 12 residues. Germline V lookup: CDR1 SNHLY, CDR2 FYNNEI. CDR3 bases: TGTGCCAGCAAGATTGGATACAATGAGCAGTTCTTC. Amino acids: CASKIGYNEQFF.

A remark on this clone: Other nucleotide sequences from this sample produce the same CDR3. The genes are TRBV9 and TRBJ2-7; 7 bases align to TRBD1. The CDR3 loop spans 12 amino acids. Germline trimming cut 3 bases from V and 5 bases from J; bases unmatched to any gene: 2. Per the germline V gene, CDR1 is SGDLS and CDR2 is YYNGEE. As DNA, the CDR3 is TGTGCCAGCAGCGGACAGGGCGACGAGCAGTACTTC. Translation: CASSGQGDEQYF.

The CDR3 nucleotides are TGCGCCAGCAGCCAAGAGACCAGGGGCACCTCGTCCACAGATACGCAGTATTTT. Protein: CASSQETRGTSSTDTQYF. This chain uses TRBV4-1 with TRBJ2-3; possible D gene TRBD1, 6 bases. In germline, CDR1 is MGHRA, CDR2 YSYEKL. V was cut by 0 bases and J by 2 bases, with 18 bases left in between. The CDR3 consists of 18 residues.

This chain connects TRBV6-6 to TRBJ2-1; D ambiguous. The V end lost 2 bases, the J end lost 7 bases, and 6 bases lay between the germline ends. CDR1 is MNHNY and CDR2 is SVGAGI in the germline V gene (reference sequence). The CDR3 covers 12 residues. The CDR3 DNA sequence: TGTGCCAGCAGTTACCTGGTGAATGAGCAGTTCTTC. Protein sequence: CASSYLVNEQFF.

V gene TRBV7-8 combines with J gene TRBJ1-4; D unresolved. V shed 5 bases and J shed 6 bases, with 7 bases lying between them. CDR3 length: 12 amino acids. The germline V gene encodes CDR1 SGHVS and CDR2 FQNEAQ. CDR3 sequence: CASSPRDEKLFF. The CDR3 DNA is TGTGCCAGCAGCCCGCGAGATGAAAAACTGTTTTTT.

This chain links TRBV28 with TRBJ1-1; D is undetermined. The ends were cut back, 3 bases at V and 8 bases at J, with 16 bases in the middle. The CDR3 totals 14 residues. Germline CDR1 is MDHEN and CDR2 is SYDVKM. The CDR3 bases are TGTGCCAGCAGTTTCACTAGAGCGCCCCGAGAAGCTTTCTTT. Translation gives CASSFTRAPREAFF.

This chain links TRBV13 with TRBJ2-1; D is uncertain. Trimming removed 3 bases from V and 6 bases from J, with 12 bases in between. The CDR3 consists of 14 residues. The V gene's germline CDR1 is PRHDT and CDR2 FYEKMQ (reference sequence). The CDR3 region is CASSFGQFLNEQFF. The CDR3, as DNA: TGTGCCAGCAGCTTCGGGCAGTTCCTCAATGAGCAGTTCTTC.

As to this clone: Other DNA sequences in the same sample also yield this CDR3. The chain carries TRBV5-4 and TRBJ1-1; 8 nucleotides agree with TRBD1. Looked up from germline, CDR1 is SGHNT and CDR2 is YYREEE (reference sequence). The CDR3 has 14 amino acids. The junction had 5 bases not matched to a gene; V was cut back by 3 bases and J by 4 bases. The CDR3 spells CASSSGQGSTEAFF. The CDR3 bases are TGTGCCAGCAGCTCTGGACAGGGCAGCACTGAAGCTTTCTTT.

The chain combines TRBV28 with TRBJ1-5; no firm D call. Looked up from germline, CDR1 is MDHEN and CDR2 is SYDVKM. V was clipped by 6 bases and J by 1 base, with 19 bases between them. CDR3 length: 17 residues. The CDR3 DNA sequence: TGTGCCAGCAGCTCTCTGCGGTATGGGAGAAGCAATCAGCCCCAGCATTTT. Its translation is CASSSLRYGRSNQPQHF. Looking up the rest from reference TRBV28 and TRBJ1-5 gives the full variable domain: DVKVTQSSRYLVKRTGEKVFLECVQDMDHENMFWYRQDPGLGLRLIYFSYDVKMKEKGDIPEGYSVSREKKERFSLILESASTNQTSMYLCASSSLRYGRSNQPQHFGDGTRLSIL.

The J gene is TRBJ2-5, the V gene TRBV9, with D perhaps TRBD1 (5 bases). The V end was cut by 4 bases, the J end by 5 bases, with 27 bases between. This CDR3 comprises 18 residues. Germline V gene sequence: CDR1 SGDLS, CDR2 YYNGEE. In DNA form, the CDR3 reads TGTGCCAGCAGCCCGAAACCAGGAGTACAGGAAACCTTGGAGACCCAGTACTTC. This sequence encodes CASSPKPGVQETLETQYF.

This clone has more than one count but fewer than ten. The chain carries TRBV30 and TRBJ1-1, with TRBD1 identical over 8 bases. Trimming removed 8 bases from V and 1 base from J; junction bases left unmatched: 12. CDR3 length: 15 residues. Per the germline V gene, CDR1 is GTSNPN and CDR2 is SVGIG (reference sequence). CDR3 sequence reads: CATQPRGLGNTEAFF. The CDR3 DNA reads as TGTGCCACCCAACCCAGGGGGCTGGGGAACACTGAAGCTTTCTTT.

This chain connects TRBV2 to TRBJ1-1, with D possibly matching TRBD1 (6 bases). V lost 6 bases and J 5 bases, leaving 13 bases between the germline ends. The CDR3 loop spans 13 amino acids. CDR1 is SNHLY and CDR2 is FYNNEI in the germline V gene. CDR3 sequence: CASSRTDLTEAFF. As DNA, the CDR3 is TGTGCCAGCAGCCGGACAGATTTGACTGAAGCTTTCTTT.

The chain has TRBV2 and TRBJ2-5; D unresolved. The CDR3 is 14 residues long. Looked up from germline, CDR1 is SNHLY and CDR2 is FYNNEI. The V end lost 3 bases, the J end lost 4 bases, and 12 bases lay between the germline ends. The CDR3 bases are TGTGCCAGCAGTGATGGGCAGGAAGGAGAGACCCAGTACTTC. It specifies CASSDGQEGETQYF. Together with reference TRBV2 and TRBJ2-5, the CDR3 gives the full variable domain: EPEVTQTPSHQVTQMGQEVILRCVPISNHLYFYWYRQILGQKVEFLVSFYNNEISEKSEIFDDQFSVERPDGSNFTLKIRSTKLEDSAMYFCASSDGQEGETQYFGPGTRLLVL.